Listed below are T cell receptor beta chains from one sample, sequenced in a study of T cells after yellow fever vaccination. TCRdb called the 5' RACE reads again in MiXCR, with one record for every CDR3 protein. The sample has a few hundred thousand distinct CDR3 sequences; 8.7% are singletons. The starting material was CD4+ T cells sorted from PBMCs, obtained 5 days after the yellow fever booster vaccination. The receptors were sampled from a young man who received the YFV17D yellow fever vaccine. Each CDR3 is given with its conserved first and last residue. A D gene is named only where the DNA matches it firmly. Size tells how often a clone was seen (once, few, many) or the class of an expanded clone, and some rows leave it out.

d_call: .
j_call: TRBJ1-5
v_call: TRBV5-4
clone_size: .
cdr3_aa: CARSLGSNQPQHF
cdr3_nt: TGTGCCAGAAGCTTGGGGAGCAATCAGCCCCAGCATTTT

d_call: .
j_call: TRBJ2-3
v_call: TRBV11-2
clone_size: .
cdr3_aa: CASSLGGAPWDTQYF
cdr3_nt: TGTGCCAGCAGCTTGGGGGGGGCCCCTTGGGATACGCAGTATTTT

d_call: .
j_call: TRBJ2-1
v_call: TRBV6-5
clone_size: many
cdr3_aa: CASSYDYPDNEQFF
cdr3_nt: TGTGCCAGCAGTTACGACTACCCAGACAATGAGCAGTTCTTC

d_call: .
j_call: TRBJ2-3
v_call: TRBV12-5
clone_size: many
cdr3_aa: CASGLVLAGGTDTQYF
cdr3_nt: TGTGCTAGTGGTTTGGTACTGGCAGGAGGCACAGATACGCAGTATTTT

d_call: .
j_call: TRBJ1-4
v_call: TRBV7-2
clone_size: few
cdr3_aa: CASSLGGGRANEKLFF
cdr3_nt: TGTGCCAGCAGCTTAGGGGGTGGACGGGCGAATGAAAAACTGTTTTTT

d_call: TRBD1
j_call: TRBJ1-2
v_call: TRBV2
clone_size: few
cdr3_aa: CASSVGQGGDYGYTF
cdr3_nt: TGTGCCAGCAGCGTCGGACAGGGAGGTGATTATGGCTACACCTTC

d_call: TRBD1
j_call: TRBJ1-2
v_call: TRBV4-1
clone_size: few
cdr3_aa: CASSQDDRESYGYTF
cdr3_nt: TGCGCCAGCAGCCAAGACGACAGGGAGAGCTATGGCTACACCTTC

d_call: TRBD2
j_call: TRBJ2-2
v_call: TRBV20-1
clone_size: .
cdr3_aa: CSARVLQRGPNTGELFF
cdr3_nt: TGCAGTGCTAGAGTGTTACAGCGGGGCCCGAACACCGGGGAGCTGTTTTTT

d_call: TRBD2
j_call: TRBJ2-2
v_call: TRBV9
clone_size: many
cdr3_aa: CASSVGGTQAGELFF
cdr3_nt: TGTGCCAGCAGCGTCGGGGGGACTCAAGCCGGGGAGCTGTTTTTT

d_call: .
j_call: TRBJ2-7
v_call: TRBV20-1
clone_size: .
cdr3_aa: CSANRDSASYEQYF
cdr3_nt: TGCAGTGCTAACCGGGACTCCGCCTCCTACGAGCAGTACTTC

d_call: .
j_call: TRBJ2-7
v_call: TRBV4-2
clone_size: many
cdr3_aa: CASSLGEAGEQYF
cdr3_nt: TGTGCCAGCAGCTTAGGGGAGGCGGGCGAGCAGTACTTC

d_call: TRBD2
j_call: TRBJ2-5
v_call: TRBV6-1
clone_size: few
cdr3_aa: CASSEGTSGRQETQYF
cdr3_nt: TGTGCCAGCAGTGAAGGGACTAGCGGGAGACAAGAGACCCAGTACTTC

d_call: .
j_call: TRBJ1-1
v_call: TRBV18
clone_size: .
cdr3_aa: CASSPRGPVMNTEAFF
cdr3_nt: TGTGCCAGCTCACCACGGGGGCCGGTAATGAACACTGAAGCTTTCTTT

d_call: .
j_call: TRBJ2-3
v_call: TRBV6-1
clone_size: .
cdr3_aa: CASFRTDTQYF
cdr3_nt: TGTGCCAGCTTTCGCACAGATACGCAGTATTTT

d_call: TRBD1
j_call: TRBJ1-6
v_call: TRBV6-5
clone_size: few
cdr3_aa: CASSSPGQGATYNSPLHF
cdr3_nt: TGTGCCAGCAGTTCTCCGGGACAGGGGGCCACCTATAATTCACCCCTCCACTTT

d_call: .
j_call: TRBJ1-6
v_call: TRBV5-1
clone_size: few
cdr3_aa: CASSPSSAGAGTNSPLHF
cdr3_nt: TGCGCCAGCAGCCCCTCTTCCGCAGGGGCCGGCACCAATTCACCCCTCCACTTT

d_call: .
j_call: TRBJ1-1
v_call: TRBV7-9
clone_size: .
cdr3_aa: CASSFPLMNTEAFF
cdr3_nt: TGTGCCAGCAGCTTCCCACTAATGAACACTGAAGCTTTCTTT

d_call: .
j_call: TRBJ1-4
v_call: TRBV25-1
clone_size: few
cdr3_aa: CASSSSYNEKLFF
cdr3_nt: TGTGCCAGCAGCAGCTCCTATAATGAAAAACTGTTTTTT